These T cell receptor beta chains were read from a single sample in a study of blood T cells in healthy people across ages. TCRdb used MiXCR to reprocess the 5' RACE reads, holding one entry per CDR3 protein. The sample shows 1.4 million or so distinct CDR3 sequences, approximately 43% of them seen only once. The sample comprised blood. The receptors derive from a woman aged 18-29 years in good health. CDR3s include the opening cysteine and the closing phenylalanine or tryptophan. A D gene is named only where the DNA matches it firmly. Size is omitted from some rows. Given values are once, few, many or a class for expanded clones.

TRBV6-2/TRBV6-3	once	-	TRBJ1-5	TGTGCCAGCACCTTCGCAGGGACCATTAGCAATCAGCCCCAGCATTTT	CASTFAGTISNQPQHF
TRBV7-2	-	-	TRBJ2-7	TGTGCCAGCAGCTTAGAGGTTAAATCCGAGCAGTACTTC	CASSLEVKSEQYF
TRBV14	-	-	TRBJ1-6	TGTGCCAGCAGCCAGTGGACCGGGACGGGAAATTCACCCCTCCACTTT	CASSQWTGTGNSPLHF
TRBV14	-	-	TRBJ2-5	TGTGCCAGCAGCCAAAACAGACAAGAGACCCAGTACTTC	CASSQNRQETQYF
TRBV3-1	-	TRBD1	TRBJ2-4	TGTGCCAGCAGCTACGGACAGGGCTCGAACATTCAGTACTTC	CASSYGQGSNIQYF
TRBV29-1	-	TRBD2	TRBJ2-3	TGCAGCGGAGATAGACCCCTTGCTGGGACTAGCGGTAGCACAGATACGCAGTATTTT	CSGDRPLAGTSGSTDTQYF
TRBV29-1	-	-	TRBJ1-3	TGCAGCGTTGAAAAAGCGGGAATTACTGGAAACACCATATATTTT	CSVEKAGITGNTIYF
TRBV5-1	-	TRBD1	TRBJ2-1	TGCGCCAGCAGCTCCCCTCGGGGACAGGTTATCAATGAGCAGTTCTTC	CASSSPRGQVINEQFF
TRBV24-1	many	-	TRBJ2-1	TGTGCCACCAGTGATGGGACTTACAATGAGCAGTTCTTC	CATSDGTYNEQFF
TRBV27	few	-	TRBJ2-7	TGTGCCAGCAGTTTCAGTCAAATTTCGAGCTCCTACGAGCAGTACTTC	CASSFSQISSSYEQYF
TRBV12-5	once	-	TRBJ1-2	-	CAEGYGCTF